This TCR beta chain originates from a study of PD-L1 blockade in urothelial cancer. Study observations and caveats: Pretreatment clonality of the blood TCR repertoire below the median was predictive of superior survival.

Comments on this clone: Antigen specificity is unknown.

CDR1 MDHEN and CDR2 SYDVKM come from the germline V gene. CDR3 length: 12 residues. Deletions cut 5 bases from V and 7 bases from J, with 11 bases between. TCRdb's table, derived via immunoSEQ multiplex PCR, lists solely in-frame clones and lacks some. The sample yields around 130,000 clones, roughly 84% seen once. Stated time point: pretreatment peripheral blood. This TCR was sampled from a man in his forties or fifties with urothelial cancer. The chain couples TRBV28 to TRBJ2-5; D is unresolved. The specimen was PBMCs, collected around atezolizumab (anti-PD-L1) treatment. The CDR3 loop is CASSQSLRTQYF. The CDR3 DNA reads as TGTGCCAGCAGTCAATCCCTACGGACCCAGTACTTC. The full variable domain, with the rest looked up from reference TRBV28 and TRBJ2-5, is DVKVTQSSRYLVKRTGEKVFLECVQDMDHENMFWYRQDPGLGLRLIYFSYDVKMKEKGDIPEGYSVSREKKERFSLILESASTNQTSMYLCASSQSLRTQYFGPGTRLLVL.